This T cell receptor beta chain was sequenced in a study of blood T cell repertoires in COVID-19. Clones were sequenced by immunoSEQ multiplex PCR, and TCRdb holds only the in-frame ones, with some missing. The sample carries more than 300,000 clones, roughly 90% recorded once. Recruits, aged about 18 to 100 years, lived in 20 to 30 US areas. V lost 0 bases to trimming and J lost 5 bases; unmatched junction nucleotides: 11. The V gene's germline CDR1 is SGHRS and CDR2 YFSETQ. The CDR3 contains 18 residues. The V gene is TRBV5-1, the J gene TRBJ1-1, with 12 bases identical to TRBD1. The sequence came from a woman in her thirties or forties who had been exposed to COVID-19. The sample was PBMCs or T cells enriched from blood (not recorded which). The CDR3 loop is CASSLAPRGTGGGTEAFF. The CDR3 bases are TGCGCCAGCAGCTTGGCCCCCCGGGGGACAGGGGGCGGAACTGAAGCTTTCTTT.